This T cell receptor beta chain was captured in a study of shared clonotypes between healthy human individuals. The wider study: Three plates each covered CD4 naive and memory; CD8 naive two, CD8 memory one.

TCRdb keeps only in-frame clones here, not all; method: immunoSEQ multiplex PCR. The data hold 2.3 million or so clones, with 93% observed a single time. V was clipped by 0 bases and J by 0 bases, with 12 bases between them. CDR1 is SGHRS and CDR2 is YFSETQ in the germline V gene. This CDR3 spans 16 amino acids. Nashville, Tennessee was home to all donors, who were Caucasian adults. This TCR was sampled from a man aged 18 to 35 in good health. Some clones in this sample may be carry-over from other donors' samples. V is TRBV5-1 and J is TRBJ1-1, with D perhaps TRBD1 (5 bases). Sequenced material: naive CD4+ T cells from PBMCs. Subset: CD45RA+ positively selected. The CDR3: CASSLAIDSMNTEAFF. CDR3 in DNA: TGCGCCAGCAGCTTGGCCATCGACAGTATGAACACTGAAGCTTTCTTT.